This TCR beta chain derives from a study of regulatory T cells in long-lasting Graves disease. V shed 2 bases and J shed 4 bases, with 12 bases lying between them. Per the germline V gene, CDR1 is MNHEY and CDR2 is SVGAGI. This CDR3 has 16 amino acids. There are many counts of this clonotype. Building the TCR beta libraries relied on iRepertoire HTBI primers, and CDR3 regions underwent Arm-PCR. Original handling: Samples jointly harbored 62 TRBV and 12 to 15 TRBJ segments. TCRdb ran MiXCR on the multiplex PCR reads and lists one entry per CDR3 protein. TCRdb, not the authors, supplied the V and J calls. The table lists about 340,000 distinct CDR3 sequences, roughly a fifth of them singletons. Time point indicated: persistent/refractory GD, antithyroid drugs over 5 years with positive TRAb. Making the TCR library involved RNA that had been extracted from PBMCs.

The chain carries TRBV6-5 and TRBJ1-6, with a possible D match to TRBD1 (5 bases). This sequence was found in a female donor with Graves disease. The sequencing used peripheral blood mononuclear cells (PBMCs), collected when the disease was refractory, from a patient treated with antithyroid drugs. CDR3 sequence reads: CASSYGDGLYNSPLHF. The CDR3 DNA sequence: TGTGCCAGCAGTTACGGGGACGGATTGTATAATTCACCCCTCCACTTT.